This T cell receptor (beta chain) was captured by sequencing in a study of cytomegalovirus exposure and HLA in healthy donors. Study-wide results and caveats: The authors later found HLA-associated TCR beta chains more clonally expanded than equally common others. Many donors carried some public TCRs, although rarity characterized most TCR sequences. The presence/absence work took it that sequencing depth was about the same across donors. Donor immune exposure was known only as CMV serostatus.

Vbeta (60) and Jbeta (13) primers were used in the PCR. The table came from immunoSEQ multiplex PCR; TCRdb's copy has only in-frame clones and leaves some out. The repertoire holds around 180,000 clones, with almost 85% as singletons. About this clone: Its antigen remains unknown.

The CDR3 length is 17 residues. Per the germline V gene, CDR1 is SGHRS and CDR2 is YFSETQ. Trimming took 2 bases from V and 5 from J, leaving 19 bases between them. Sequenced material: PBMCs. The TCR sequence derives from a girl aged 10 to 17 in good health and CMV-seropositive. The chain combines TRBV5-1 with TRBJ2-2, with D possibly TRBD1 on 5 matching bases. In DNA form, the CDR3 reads TGCGCCAGCAGCTTAAGAATTACGACAGAGAAGACCGGGGAGCTGTTTTTT. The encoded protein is CASSLRITTEKTGELFF.